A single sample gave rise to the 21 T cell receptor beta chains below, sequenced in a study of preoperative IRX-2 immunotherapy in early breast cancer. The treatment was: preoperative locoregional IRX-2 cytokine immunotherapy. Profiled with immunoSEQ multiplex PCR; TCRdb holds only in-frame clones, not every one. The profile shows tens of thousands of clones, just under 90% of them singletons. Sequencing used tumor tissue, obtained after IRX-2 immunotherapy. These receptors came from a human donor with breast cancer.

This chain connects TRBV6-8 to TRBJ2-1, with 8 bases fitting TRBD2. CDR1 is MNHGY and CDR2 is SAAAGT in the germline V gene. Trimming removed 0 bases from V and 6 bases from J; junction bases left unmatched: 7. CDR3 length equals 16 residues. The CDR3 sequence is CASSYSGTSFANEQFF. Written as DNA, the CDR3 is TGTGCCAGCAGTTACTCTGGGACTAGTTTTGCCAATGAGCAGTTCTTC.

This clone was seen a few times. The J gene is TRBJ2-4, the V gene TRBV11-3, with 7 bases matching TRBD1. From germline, CDR1 is SGHNT and CDR2 YENEEA. V shed 5 bases and J 3 bases; nucleotides not matched to a gene: 7. This CDR3 is built from 15 residues. DNA for the CDR3: TGTGCCAGCAGCCCTCCGGGACAGATCAAAAACATTCAGTACTTC. Translation gives CASSPPGQIKNIQYF.

This clone appeared a single time. This chain connects TRBV14 to TRBJ1-1; D is unclear. Germline loops: CDR1 SGHDN, CDR2 FVKESK. The CDR3 spans 15 residues. The V end lost 0 bases, the J end lost 10 bases, and 18 bases lay between the germline ends. The CDR3 DNA reads as TGTGCCAGCAGCCAAGATGGGGTCGAGGGTAACCCAGCTTTCTTT. Translated: CASSQDGVEGNPAFF.

The V call is TRBV5-1, the J call TRBJ2-1; 10 bases are shared with TRBD2. CDR3 length: 15 residues. CDR1 SGHRS and CDR2 YFSETQ come from the germline V gene. Trimming cost V 6 bases and J 2 bases; bases outside gene matches: 5. The CDR3 sequence: CASTHLAGAYNEQFF. CDR3 nucleotide sequence: TGCGCCAGCACTCACCTAGCGGGAGCCTACAATGAGCAGTTCTTC.

The V call is TRBV5-1, the J call TRBJ1-5, with TRBD1 as a possible D gene (6 bases). Trimming took off 4 bases at V and 1 base at J, with 24 bases between the two ends. From germline, CDR1 is SGHRS and CDR2 YFSETQ. This CDR3 has 19 amino acids. The CDR3 loop is CASSPGTPSGPQSNQPQHF. The CDR3 DNA is TGCGCCAGCAGCCCAGGGACACCCTCGGGCCCCCAAAGCAATCAGCCCCAGCATTTT.

The V gene is TRBV28, the J gene TRBJ2-4, with 10 bases fitting TRBD1. CDR3 length equals 13 residues. V dropped 4 bases and J dropped 11; count of bases not matched to a gene: 5. Germline loops: CDR1 MDHEN, CDR2 SYDVKM. CDR3 coding DNA: TGTGCCAGCAGTTCTCCGACAGGGGGCTTTCAGTACTTC. Protein sequence: CASSSPTGGFQYF.

This clone has only one observation. This chain uses TRBV6-8 with TRBJ1-3; 7 positions agree with TRBD1. Germline V lookup: CDR1 MNHGY, CDR2 SAAAGT. The CDR3 spans 15 residues. After removal of 10 bases from V and 0 bases from J, the junction contained 9 bases not matched to a gene. The chain's CDR3 is CAIRTQGFSGNTIYF. The CDR3 DNA follows: TGTGCCATCAGGACACAGGGGTTCTCTGGAAACACCATATATTTT.

This chain uses TRBV7-7 with TRBJ1-4; D gene uncertain. CDR1 SSHAT and CDR2 FNYEAQ come from the germline V gene (reference sequence). With 3 bases removed from V and 0 bases from J, the gap between germline ends came to 5 bases. The CDR3 runs 14 residues. CDR3 coding DNA: TGTGCCAGCAGCTTTGAGGCAACTAATGAAAAACTGTTTTTT. This encodes CASSFEATNEKLFF.

This clone was recorded a few times. This chain joins TRBV7-6 and TRBJ1-1, with a tentative D call TRBD1 (5 bases). Germline CDR1 is SGHVS and CDR2 is FNYEAQ. The V end was cut by 3 bases, the J end by 0 bases, with 11 bases between. The CDR3 consists of 15 residues. The chain's CDR3 is CASSLGGGMNTEAFF. The DNA for the CDR3 is TGTGCCAGCAGCTTGGGCGGGGGGATGAACACTGAAGCTTTCTTT. Based on the CDR3 plus reference TRBV7-6 and TRBJ1-1, the full variable domain is GAGVSQSPRYKVTKRGQDVALRCDPISGHVSLYWYRQALGQGPEFLTYFNYEAQQDKSGLPNDRFSAERPEGSISTLTIQRTEQRDSAMYRCASSLGGGMNTEAFFGQGTRLTVV.

CDR3 in DNA: TGTGCCAGCAGCTTTCGGGACAGGGAGGGCACTGAAGCTTTCTTT. It specifies CASSFRDREGTEAFF. The chain links TRBV11-3 to TRBJ1-1; the match to TRBD1 covers 9 bases. V was pared by 3 bases and J by 4 bases, with 6 bases of the junction left unmatched. Germline CDR1 is SGHNT and CDR2 is YENEEA. The CDR3 is 15 residues long. Together with reference TRBV11-3 and TRBJ1-1, the CDR3 gives the full variable domain: EAGVVQSPRYKIIEKKQPVAFWCNPISGHNTLYWYLQNLGQGPELLIRYENEEAVDDSQLPKDRFSAERLKGVDSTLKIQPAELGDSAVYLCASSFRDREGTEAFFGQGTRLTVV.

The chain recombines TRBV23-1 with TRBJ1-2; 9 bases are shared with TRBD1. TRBV23-1 is an open reading frame whose function is uncertain. The CDR3 is 13 amino acids. Unmatched junction bases numbered 7, after V lost 6 bases and J lost 8 bases. In DNA, the CDR3 is TGCGCCAGCAGCTCTGGGGACAGGGACGGCTACACCTTC. Protein sequence: CASSSGDRDGYTF.

The rearrangement joins TRBV11-3 to TRBJ2-3, with D unclear. V lost 3 bases and J lost 2, with 12 bases in between. CDR1 and CDR2 (germline): SGHNT, YENEEA. The CDR3 runs 15 residues. In DNA form, the CDR3 reads TGTGCCAGCAGCTTGGATTGGCGGCCCACAGATACGCAGTATTTT. This codes for CASSLDWRPTDTQYF.

The chain links TRBV18 to TRBJ1-3; D gene ambiguous. The CDR3 is made up of 15 amino acids. V was trimmed by 1 base and J by 1 base, leaving 8 bases between them. The germline V gene has CDR1 KGHSH and CDR2 LQKENI. The CDR3 sequence: CASSPQTGSGNTIYF. The CDR3 DNA follows: TGTGCCAGCTCACCACAGACGGGTTCTGGAAACACCATATATTTT.

The chain joins TRBV28 to TRBJ1-5; D gene ambiguous. Trimming cost V 5 bases and J 3 bases, with 14 bases left between them. This CDR3 has 15 amino acids. Germline CDR1 reads MDHEN; CDR2 reads SYDVKM. The CDR3 protein is CASSDAGGANQPQHF. Here the CDR3 DNA reads TGTGCCAGCAGTGATGCCGGTGGTGCCAATCAGCCCCAGCATTTT.

This clone turned up a few times. The rearrangement links TRBV6-8 to TRBJ1-4; 7 bases match TRBD1. CDR3 length: 15 residues. V lost 6 bases and J lost 1; bases outside the gene matches: 5. CDR1 is MNHGY, CDR2 SAAAGT, per germline. The CDR3 sequence is CASSRTGRTNEKLFF. The CDR3 nucleotides read TGTGCCAGCAGCAGGACAGGACGAACTAATGAAAAACTGTTTTTT.

The chain recombines TRBV18 with TRBJ2-5; possible D gene TRBD2, 6 bases. The CDR3 extends over 13 amino acids. CDR1 KGHSH and CDR2 LQKENI come from the germline V gene. The germline V and J ends were trimmed by 2 bases and 4 bases, with 8 bases remaining between them. Here the CDR3 DNA reads TGTGCCAGCTCACCAATGGAGGGAGAGACCCAGTACTTC. This gives the protein CASSPMEGETQYF.

The CDR3 spells CASSVVGQNTEAFF. The CDR3 nucleotides read TGTGCCAGCAGCGTAGTAGGACAGAACACTGAAGCTTTCTTT. The genes are TRBV9 and TRBJ1-1; D possibly corresponds to TRBD1 (5 bases). V was clipped by 0 bases and J by 1 base, with 7 bases between them. Germline assignment: CDR1 SGDLS and CDR2 YYNGEE. The CDR3 is 14 amino acids.

The chain employs TRBV11-3 and TRBJ2-3, with 8 bases matching TRBD1. CDR3 size: 18 residues. Germline V CDR1 and CDR2: SGHNT, YENEEA. Trimming took 1 base from V and 2 from J; bases not matched to a gene: 11. The CDR3 region has the DNA TGTGCCAGCAGCTTAGGTTCGGACAGGGTGGCGCTCACAGATACGCAGTATTTT. Encoded protein: CASSLGSDRVALTDTQYF.

This chain connects TRBV6-8 to TRBJ1-2; perhaps TRBD1 as D (5 bases). V shed 10 bases and J shed 4 bases, with 19 bases lying between them. Germline assignment: CDR1 MNHGY and CDR2 SAAAGT. The CDR3 spans 14 residues. The CDR3 loop reads CAIGDRLGGYGYTF. For the CDR3, the DNA is TGTGCCATCGGGGACCGACTAGGAGGCTATGGCTACACCTTC.

V usage is TRBV30 and J usage is TRBJ2-2; 9 bases agree with TRBD2. Trimming at V came to 3 bases and at J to 7 bases, leaving 9 bases not matched to a gene. Per the germline V gene, CDR1 is GTSNPN and CDR2 is SVGIG (reference sequence). The CDR3 runs to 15 residues. CDR3 sequence (DNA): TGTGCCTGGAGGTTTCGGGCTAGCGGGAACGGGGAGCTGTTTTTT. Translated: CAWRFRASGNGELFF. Drawing the rest from reference TRBV30 and TRBJ2-2, the complete variable domain is SQTIHQWPATLVQPVGSPLSLECTVEGTSNPNLYWYRQAAGRGLQLLFYSVGIGQISSEVPQNLSASRPQDRQFILSSKKLLLSDSGFYLCAWRFRASGNGELFFGEGSRLTVL.

The chain carries TRBV7-1 and TRBJ1-1, with D possibly being TRBD1 (6 bases). TRBV7-1 is assigned to the ORF class and has an uncertain function. This CDR3 spans 15 amino acids. The V end lost 4 bases, the J end lost 4 bases, and 16 bases lay between the germline ends. CDR3 loop: CASSLVTRQATEAFF. CDR3 bases: TGTGCCAGCAGCTTAGTTACACGACAGGCCACTGAAGCTTTCTTT.